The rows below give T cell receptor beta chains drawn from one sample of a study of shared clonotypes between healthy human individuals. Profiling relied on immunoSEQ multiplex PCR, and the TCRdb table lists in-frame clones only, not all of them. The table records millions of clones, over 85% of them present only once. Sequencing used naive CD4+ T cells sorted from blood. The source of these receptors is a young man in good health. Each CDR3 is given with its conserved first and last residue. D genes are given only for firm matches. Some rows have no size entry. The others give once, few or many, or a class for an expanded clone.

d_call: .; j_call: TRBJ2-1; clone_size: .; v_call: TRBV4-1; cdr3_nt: TGCGCCAGCAGCCAAGGGGGAGGCGCCTACAATGAGCAGTTCTTC; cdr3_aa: CASSQGGGAYNEQFF
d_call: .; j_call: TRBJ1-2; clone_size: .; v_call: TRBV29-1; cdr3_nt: TGCAGCGTTGAAGAGCTCAGGAGATCCTATGGCTACACCTTC; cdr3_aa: CSVEELRRSYGYTF
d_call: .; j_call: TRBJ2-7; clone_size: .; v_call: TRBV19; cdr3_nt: TGTGCCAGTAGCTCCCCAGGGGAAAAAGCCTACGAGCAGTACTTC; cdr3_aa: CASSSPGEKAYEQYF
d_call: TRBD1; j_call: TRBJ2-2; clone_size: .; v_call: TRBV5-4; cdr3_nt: TGTGCCAGCAGCCGTTCACAGGGGTTCACCGGGGAGCTGTTTTTT; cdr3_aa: CASSRSQGFTGELFF
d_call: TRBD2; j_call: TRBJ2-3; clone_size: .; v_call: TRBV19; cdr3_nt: TGTGCCAGTAGTGTGGGACTAGTAGGGGCAGATACGCAGTATTTT; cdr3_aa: CASSVGLVGADTQYF
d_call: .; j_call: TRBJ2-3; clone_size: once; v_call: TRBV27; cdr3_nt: TGTGCCAGCAGTTTATCGTACGGGAGCGCAGATACGCAGTATTTT; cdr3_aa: CASSLSYGSADTQYF
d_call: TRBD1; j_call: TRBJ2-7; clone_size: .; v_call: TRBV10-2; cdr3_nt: TGCGCCAGCAGACAGGGGCCCCTTTCCTACGAGCAGTACTTC; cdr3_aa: CASRQGPLSYEQYF
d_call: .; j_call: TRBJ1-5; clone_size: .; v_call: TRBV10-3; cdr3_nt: TGTGCCATCAGTGGGGTGAATCAGCCCCAGCATTTT; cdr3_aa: CAISGVNQPQHF
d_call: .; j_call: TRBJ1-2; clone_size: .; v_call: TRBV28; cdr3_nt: TGTGCCAGCAGTGCCCCCCTCGCGAGGTATGGCTACACCTTC; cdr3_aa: CASSAPLARYGYTF
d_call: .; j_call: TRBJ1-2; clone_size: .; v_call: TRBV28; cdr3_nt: TGTGCCACCATACCTTTGGGAGGCCCTGAGGGCTACACCTTC; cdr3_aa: CATIPLGGPEGYTF
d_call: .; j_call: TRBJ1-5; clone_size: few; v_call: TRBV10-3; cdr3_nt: TGTGCCATCAGTGCGGGGAATCAGCCCCAGCATTTT; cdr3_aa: CAISAGNQPQHF
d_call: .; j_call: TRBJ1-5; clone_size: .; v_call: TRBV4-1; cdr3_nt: TGCGCCAGCAGCCAAGAGGGAGGGCGTGTGGAGCCCCAGCATTTT; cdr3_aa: CASSQEGGRVEPQHF
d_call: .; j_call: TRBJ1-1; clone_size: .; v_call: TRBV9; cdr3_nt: TGTGCCAGCAGCCGGGCCCCAGGGGTATCCACTGAAGCTTTCTTT; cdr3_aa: CASSRAPGVSTEAFF
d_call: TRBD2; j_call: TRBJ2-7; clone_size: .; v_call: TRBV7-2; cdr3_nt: TGTGCCAGCAGCAAAGGACTAGCGGGAGTCTACGAGCAGTACTTC; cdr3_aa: CASSKGLAGVYEQYF
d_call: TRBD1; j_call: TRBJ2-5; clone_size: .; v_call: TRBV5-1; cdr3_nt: TGCGCCAGCAGCAGTAACGGGGGTCGGGACAGGATGTACTTC; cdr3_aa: CASSSNGGRDRMYF
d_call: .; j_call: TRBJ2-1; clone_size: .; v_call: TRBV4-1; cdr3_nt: TGCGCCAGCAGCCAGGCCTTGGGACTCAAGTACAATGAGCAGTTCTTC; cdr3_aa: CASSQALGLKYNEQFF
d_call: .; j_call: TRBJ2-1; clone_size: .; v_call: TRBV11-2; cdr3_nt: TGTGCCAGCAGCTCCAGTCTCAAAGATGAGCAGTTCTTC; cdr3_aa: CASSSSLKDEQFF
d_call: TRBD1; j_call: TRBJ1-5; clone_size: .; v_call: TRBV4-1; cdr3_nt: TGCGCCAGCAGCCAAGGGGGACAGAATCAGCCCCAGCATTTT; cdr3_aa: CASSQGGQNQPQHF
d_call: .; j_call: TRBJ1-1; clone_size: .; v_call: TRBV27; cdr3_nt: TGTGCCAGCAGAACCCCCGGAGGGGCAGGGCAAGCTTTCTTT; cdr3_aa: CASRTPGGAGQAFF
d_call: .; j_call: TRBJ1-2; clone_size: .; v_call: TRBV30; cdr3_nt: TGTGCCTGGAGTGTAAATAACGGAGGGGATGGCTACACCTTC; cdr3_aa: CAWSVNNGGDGYTF
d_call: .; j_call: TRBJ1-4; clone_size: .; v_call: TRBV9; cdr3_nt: TGTGCCAGCAGCCCCCAGGGTTTCCCTAATGAAAAACTGTTTTTT; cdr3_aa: CASSPQGFPNEKLFF
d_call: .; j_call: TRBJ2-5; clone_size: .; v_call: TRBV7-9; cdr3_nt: TGTGCCAGCAGCTTAGCGGGTCTAGCGATGGGAGAGACCCAGTACTTC; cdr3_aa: CASSLAGLAMGETQYF
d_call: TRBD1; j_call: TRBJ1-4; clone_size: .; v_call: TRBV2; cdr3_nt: TGTGCCAGCAGTGAAAGGGCGACAGGGACTAATGAAAAACTGTTTTTT; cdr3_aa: CASSERATGTNEKLFF
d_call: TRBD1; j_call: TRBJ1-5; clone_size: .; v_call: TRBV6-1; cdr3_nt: TGTGCCAGCAGTGAAGGGACAGGGTCTAGCAATCAGCCCCAGCATTTT; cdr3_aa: CASSEGTGSSNQPQHF
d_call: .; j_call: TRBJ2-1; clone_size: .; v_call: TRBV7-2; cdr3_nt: TGTGCCAGCAGCTTAGAGCGTAACTCCTACAATGAGCAGTTCTTC; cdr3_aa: CASSLERNSYNEQFF
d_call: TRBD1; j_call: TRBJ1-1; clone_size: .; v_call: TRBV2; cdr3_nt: TGTGCCAGCAGTGCAGGGGGTTTAGGCACTGAAGCTTTCTTT; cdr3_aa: CASSAGGLGTEAFF
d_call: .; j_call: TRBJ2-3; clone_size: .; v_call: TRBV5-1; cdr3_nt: TGCGCCAGCAGGACGGGCACAGATACGCAGTATTTT; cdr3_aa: CASRTGTDTQYF
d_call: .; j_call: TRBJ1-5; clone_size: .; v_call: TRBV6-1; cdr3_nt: TGTGCCAGCAGTGTCATGGCGGGCGGGAATCAGCCCCAGCATTTT; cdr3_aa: CASSVMAGGNQPQHF
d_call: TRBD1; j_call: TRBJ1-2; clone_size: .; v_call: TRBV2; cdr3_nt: TGTGCCAGCCGGGGACAGGGAACCGATGGCTACACCTTC; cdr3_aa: CASRGQGTDGYTF
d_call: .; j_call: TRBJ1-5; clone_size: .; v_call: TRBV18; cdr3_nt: TGTGCCAGCTCCCGGGGGGAGGGGACGATTATCGATAGCAATCAGCCCCAGCATTTT; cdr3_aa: CASSRGEGTIIDSNQPQHF
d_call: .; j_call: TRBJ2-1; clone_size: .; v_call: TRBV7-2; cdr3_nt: TGTGCCAGCAGCTTATTAAATAGCGGAAGGAGCCCCAATGAGCAGTTCTTC; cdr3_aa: CASSLLNSGRSPNEQFF
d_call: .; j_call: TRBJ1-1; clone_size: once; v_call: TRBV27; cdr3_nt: TGTGCCAGCAGTTTTTTAAGGGATGGGGGCACTGAAGCTTTCTTT; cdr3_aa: CASSFLRDGGTEAFF
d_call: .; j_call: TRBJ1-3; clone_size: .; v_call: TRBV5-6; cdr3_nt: TGTGCCAGCAGCTATACTGGTCTTTCAGGAAACACCATATATTTT; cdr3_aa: CASSYTGLSGNTIYF
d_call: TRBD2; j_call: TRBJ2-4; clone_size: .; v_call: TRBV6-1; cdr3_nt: TGTGCCAGCACTACAGCGGGGGGAGCCAAAAACATTCAGTACTTC; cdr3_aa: CASTTAGGAKNIQYF
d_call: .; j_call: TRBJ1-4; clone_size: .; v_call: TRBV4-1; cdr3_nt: TGCGCCAGCAGCCGACCCCTCGAAAAACTGTTTTTT; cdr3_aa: CASSRPLEKLFF
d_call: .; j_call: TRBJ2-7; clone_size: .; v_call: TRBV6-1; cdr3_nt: TGTGCCAGCCAAGTGGCCTTCTCCTACGAGCAGTACTTC; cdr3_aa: CASQVAFSYEQYF
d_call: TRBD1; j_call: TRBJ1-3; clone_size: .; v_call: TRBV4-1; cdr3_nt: TGCGCCAGCAGCCAAGCCGGCAGGGGGCAAGGTTCTGGAAACACCATATATTTT; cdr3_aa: CASSQAGRGQGSGNTIYF
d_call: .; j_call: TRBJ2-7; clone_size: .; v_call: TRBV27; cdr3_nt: TGTGCCAGCAGTTCATACGGGACGGTCTCCTACGAGCAGTACTTC; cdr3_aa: CASSSYGTVSYEQYF
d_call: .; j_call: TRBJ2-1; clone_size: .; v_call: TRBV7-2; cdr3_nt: TGTGCCAGCAGCTGGGGCGGCGGCAATGAGCAGTTCTTC; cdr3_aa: CASSWGGGNEQFF
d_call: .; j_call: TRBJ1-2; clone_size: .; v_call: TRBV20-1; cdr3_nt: TGCAGTGCTAGAGATCGCGGCTACACCTTC; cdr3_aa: CSARDRGYTF
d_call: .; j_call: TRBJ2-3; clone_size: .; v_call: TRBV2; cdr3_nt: TGTGCCAGCCACTTGACCTTGGCCTCTAGCACAGATACGCAGTATTTT; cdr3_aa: CASHLTLASSTDTQYF
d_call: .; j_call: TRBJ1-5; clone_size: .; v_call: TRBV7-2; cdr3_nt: TGTGCCAGCAGCTTAGCGCTGTCAACAGGGAAAGAATTTCAGCCCCAGCATTTT; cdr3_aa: CASSLALSTGKEFQPQHF
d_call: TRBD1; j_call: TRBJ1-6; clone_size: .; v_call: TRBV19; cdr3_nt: TGTGCCAGTAGTACCTCACAGGGGAGGAATTCACCCCTCCACTTT; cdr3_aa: CASSTSQGRNSPLHF
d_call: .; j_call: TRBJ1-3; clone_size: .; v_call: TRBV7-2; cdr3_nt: TGTGCCAGCAGCTTAGCGCGGGCGGGAAACACCATATATTTT; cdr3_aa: CASSLARAGNTIYF
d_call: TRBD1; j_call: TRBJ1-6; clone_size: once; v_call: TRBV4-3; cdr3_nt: TGCGCCAGCAGCCAGGCCGGGACAGCAGTTTCACCCCTCCACTTT; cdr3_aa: CASSQAGTAVSPLHF
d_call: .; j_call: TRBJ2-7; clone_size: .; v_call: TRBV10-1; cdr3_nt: TGCGCCAGCAGTGATTTAGGGACCCGGATCGGGCAGTACTTC; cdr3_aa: CASSDLGTRIGQYF